This is a list of T cell receptor beta chains from one sample in a study of T cell repertoires in cytomegalovirus infection. TCRdb independently ran MiXCR on the reads; one entry per CDR3 protein. Among approximately 500,000 distinct CDR3 sequences listed, about 11% were seen once. The sequencing input was PBMCs. These receptors all stem from a human donor in good health (CMV status not recorded). Some clones in this sample may be carry-over from other donors' samples. The CDR3 runs from the conserved cysteine through the conserved F or W.

V gene: TRBV11-3; CDR3 protein: CASSDLAGGSNEQFF
V gene: TRBV11-3; CDR3 protein: CASSFPGANVLTF
V gene: TRBV5-5; CDR3 protein: CASSLVLGRSTDTQYF
V gene: TRBV5-1; CDR3 protein: CASTKNTRQGTYEQYF
V gene: TRBV7-3; CDR3 protein: CASSLHLRGEQFF
V gene: TRBV6-1; CDR3 protein: CASSRKSGSAYNEQFF
V gene: TRBV18; CDR3 protein: CASSPRQGASDTQYF
V gene: TRBV28; CDR3 protein: CASRPPGLAYGSYEQYF
V gene: TRBV24-1; CDR3 protein: CATSGLGAGEETQYF
V gene: TRBV20-1; CDR3 protein: CSALGLVGSGELFF
V gene: TRBV11-1; CDR3 protein: CASRGMGTGARSYNEQFF
V gene: TRBV6-2/TRBV6-3; CDR3 protein: CASGGDLLEQYF
V gene: TRBV4-2; CDR3 protein: CASSQDEAGAGPQHF
V gene: TRBV20-1; CDR3 protein: CSARDPRIGANYGYTF
V gene: TRBV5-5; CDR3 protein: CASSLVSSNQPQHF
V gene: TRBV12-3/TRBV12-4; CDR3 protein: CASSLGGGLTGYTF
V gene: TRBV10-3; CDR3 protein: CAISLRTRGLAIYTGELFF
V gene: TRBV12-3/TRBV12-4; CDR3 protein: CASSFTGGGREKLFF
V gene: TRBV2; CDR3 protein: CASGFETTDTQYF
V gene: TRBV12-3/TRBV12-4; CDR3 protein: CASAPGQPYEQYF
V gene: TRBV20-1; CDR3 protein: CSARDTGVLGGLGQPQHF
V gene: TRBV7-2; CDR3 protein: CASSSRSGYNQPQHF
V gene: TRBV28; CDR3 protein: CASRVIATGGAETQYF
V gene: TRBV30; CDR3 protein: CAIGQGDGNQPQHF
V gene: TRBV20-1; CDR3 protein: CSAGRSATGDEQFF
V gene: TRBV5-4; CDR3 protein: CASSATGGIGVTEAFF
V gene: TRBV25-1; CDR3 protein: CASSERLAGDYEQYF
V gene: TRBV7-3; CDR3 protein: CASSAGQGDPIYF
V gene: TRBV15; CDR3 protein: CATSPSAVAGGLGETQYF
V gene: TRBV12-3/TRBV12-4; CDR3 protein: CASSLAPRGGEDGKLFF
V gene: TRBV15; CDR3 protein: CATSRGAGDTDTQYF
V gene: TRBV7-2; CDR3 protein: CASSRAGVLTGELFF
V gene: TRBV7-9; CDR3 protein: CASSRGEGNGYTF
V gene: TRBV7-8; CDR3 protein: CASSPGVRETQYF
V gene: TRBV12-3/TRBV12-4; CDR3 protein: CASSLERGGANYGYTF
V gene: TRBV7-9; CDR3 protein: CASSRGLVNEQYF
V gene: TRBV6-2/TRBV6-3; CDR3 protein: CASSYSRTFGYEQYF
V gene: TRBV20-1; CDR3 protein: CSASLREIVGELFF
V gene: TRBV12-3/TRBV12-4; CDR3 protein: CASITGDTQYF
V gene: TRBV19; CDR3 protein: CASSTTASGEQYF
V gene: TRBV19; CDR3 protein: CAASGARNAGELFF
V gene: TRBV3-1; CDR3 protein: CASSQDLRTFYGYTF
V gene: TRBV28; CDR3 protein: CASSSAERRLSTDTQYF
V gene: TRBV29-1; CDR3 protein: CSVVFTYEQYF
V gene: TRBV5-1; CDR3 protein: CASRSGTGGRYEQYF
V gene: TRBV7-6; CDR3 protein: CASSPRTGGAGEKLFF
V gene: TRBV7-8; CDR3 protein: CASSRVATNEKLFF
V gene: TRBV12-5; CDR3 protein: CASGNRDKNTGELFF
V gene: TRBV7-9; CDR3 protein: CASSYNLLADSNEQFF
V gene: TRBV10-3; CDR3 protein: CASTGGETGNTIYF
V gene: TRBV7-3; CDR3 protein: CASSLGGTRTAGEQFF
V gene: TRBV5-4; CDR3 protein: CASSLAGGRQETQYF
V gene: TRBV15; CDR3 protein: CATSREFSLAGAGEQFF
V gene: TRBV10-3; CDR3 protein: CAISESRTRNTIYF